The source of this TCR beta chain is a study of human CD8 memory T cell subsets. Total CD8+ T cells were enriched by a separation that was negative and magnetic. Libraries of TCR beta chains were produced by 5' RACE (UMI-labeled). TCRdb reprocessed the 5' RACE reads and stores each CDR3 protein as one record, lacking DNA. The sample's table shows 10,000 to 12,000 distinct CDR3 sequences. What was sequenced was CD8+ T cells from PBMCs. The TCR originated in a human donor in good health.

The CDR3 reads CASSRLTGTPYTDTQYF. The V gene is TRBV14, the J gene TRBJ2-3; TCRdb lists TRBD2, though no DNA is available to test this call. The V gene's germline CDR1 is SGHDN and CDR2 FVKESK. The CDR3 sequence is 17 residues long.